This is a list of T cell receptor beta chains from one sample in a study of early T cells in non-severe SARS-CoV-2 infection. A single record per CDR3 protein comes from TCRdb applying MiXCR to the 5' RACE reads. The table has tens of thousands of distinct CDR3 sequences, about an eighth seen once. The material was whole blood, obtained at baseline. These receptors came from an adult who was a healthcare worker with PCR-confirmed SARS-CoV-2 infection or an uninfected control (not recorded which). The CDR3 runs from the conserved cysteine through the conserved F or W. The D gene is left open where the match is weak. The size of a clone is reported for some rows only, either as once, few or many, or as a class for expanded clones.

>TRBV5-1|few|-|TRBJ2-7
TGCGCCAGCAGCTTGGCCTCAGGGGTGAGCGAGCAGTACTTC
CASSLASGVSEQYF
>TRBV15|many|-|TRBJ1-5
TGTGCCACCAGCTGGGCCACGAATCAGCCCCAGCATTTT
CATSWATNQPQHF
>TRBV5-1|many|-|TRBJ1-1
TGCGCCAGCAGCTTTCATTACCCACGAGGCACTGAAGCTTTCTTT
CASSFHYPRGTEAFF
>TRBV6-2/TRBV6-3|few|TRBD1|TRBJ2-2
TGTGCCAGCAGGGGCCACGGGACAGGGGCTTTCACCGGGGAGCTGTTTTTT
CASRGHGTGAFTGELFF
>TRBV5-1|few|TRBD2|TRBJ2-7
TGCGCCAGCAGCTCACTAGCGGGTCGTGGGGAGCAGTACTTC
CASSSLAGRGEQYF
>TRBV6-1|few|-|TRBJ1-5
TGTGCCAGCAGTGAAGGATATAGCAATCAGCCCCAGCATTTT
CASSEGYSNQPQHF
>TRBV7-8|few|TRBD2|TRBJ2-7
TGTGCCAGCAGCTTAGCGGTGTCTAGCGGGAGTCTCCACGAGCAGTACTTC
CASSLAVSSGSLHEQYF
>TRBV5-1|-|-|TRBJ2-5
TGCGCCAGCAGCGCCCTCTGGGGCGGACAGGAGACCCAGTACTTC
CASSALWGGQETQYF
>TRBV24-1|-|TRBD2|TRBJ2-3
TGTGCCACCAGTGACCCTGGGCGGGAGAGCACAGATACGCAGTATTTT
CATSDPGRESTDTQYF
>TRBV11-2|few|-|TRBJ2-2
TGTGCCAGCAGCTTAGAGGGACGACTCACCGGGGAGCTGTTTTTT
CASSLEGRLTGELFF
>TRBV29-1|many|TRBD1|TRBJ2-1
TGCAGCGTTAAACAGGGGGTGAGGAATGAGCAGTTCTTC
CSVKQGVRNEQFF
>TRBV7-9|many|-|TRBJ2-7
TGTGCCAGCAGCCCCCCAGGGTACGAGCAGTACTTC
CASSPPGYEQYF
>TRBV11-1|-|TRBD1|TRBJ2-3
TGTGCCAGCAGTTCGGACAGGGCCATAGATACGCAGTATTTT
CASSSDRAIDTQYF
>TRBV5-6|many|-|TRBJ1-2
TGTGCCAGCAGTTTTCAGACTAACTATGGCTACACCTTC
CASSFQTNYGYTF
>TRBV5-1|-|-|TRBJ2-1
TGCGCCAGCAGCTTGGTTGTAGCCGGGAATGAGCAGTTCTTC
CASSLVVAGNEQFF
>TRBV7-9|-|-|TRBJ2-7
TGTGCCAGCAGCTTAGGGTCTAGCGTGCCCTTAACAGAGCAGTACTTC
CASSLGSSVPLTEQYF
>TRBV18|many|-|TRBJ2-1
TGTGCTACGGCAGGAATCCCCTCCTACAATGAGCAGTTCTTC
CATAGIPSYNEQFF
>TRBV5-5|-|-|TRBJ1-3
TGTGCCAGCAGCCATACAGGGACTGGAAACACCATATATTTT
CASSHTGTGNTIYF
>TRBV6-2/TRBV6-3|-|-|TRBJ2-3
TGTGCCAGCAGTTACGACTGGATTTCTACGCAGTATTTT
CASSYDWISTQYF
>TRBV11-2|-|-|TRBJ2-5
TGTGCCAGCAGCTCCCCGCAGCCCAGGGTGTACCAAGAGACCCAGTACTTC
CASSSPQPRVYQETQYF
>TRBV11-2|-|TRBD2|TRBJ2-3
TGTGCCAGCAGCACCTGGACTAGCATCCCAGATACGCAGTATTTT
CASSTWTSIPDTQYF
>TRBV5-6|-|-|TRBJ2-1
TGTGCCAGCAGCTTGGGAGACTCCTACAATGAGCAGTTCTTC
CASSLGDSYNEQFF
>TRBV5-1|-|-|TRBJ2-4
TGCGCCAGCAGCTTGGTAGTCAGCAAAAACATTCAGTACTTC
CASSLVVSKNIQYF
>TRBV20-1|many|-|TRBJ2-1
TGCAGTGCTAGGGCGGGGGCCTCCTACAATGAACAGTTCTTC
CSARAGASYNEQFF
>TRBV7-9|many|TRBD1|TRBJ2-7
TGTGCCAGCAGCCAACCGGGACAGTCCTACGAGCAGTACTTC
CASSQPGQSYEQYF
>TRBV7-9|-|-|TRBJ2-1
TGTGCCAGCAGCTTAGATCAGACCCTCAATGAGCAGTTCTTC
CASSLDQTLNEQFF
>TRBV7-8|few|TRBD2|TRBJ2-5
TGTGCCAGCAGCTTCCCTAGCGGGGGGGTCTCAAGGGAGACCCAGTACTTC
CASSFPSGGVSRETQYF
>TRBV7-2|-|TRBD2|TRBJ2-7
TGTGCCAGCAGCTTAGAAAGCGGGGGGGCAGGACAGTACTTC
CASSLESGGAGQYF
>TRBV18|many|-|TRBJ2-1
TGTGCCAGCTCCCCAGCGGGTGCTGAGCAGTTCTTC
CASSPAGAEQFF
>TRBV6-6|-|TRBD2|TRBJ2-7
TGTGCCAGCAGTGCGTATAGCGGGGCAACCTACGAGCAGTACTTC
CASSAYSGATYEQYF
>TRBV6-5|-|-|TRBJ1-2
TGTGCCAGCAGTCCAGGCGTCTATGGCTACACCTTC
CASSPGVYGYTF
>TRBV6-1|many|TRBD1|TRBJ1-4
TGTGCCAGCAGTGAAGGGGACAGCAATGAAAAACTGTTTTTT
CASSEGDSNEKLFF
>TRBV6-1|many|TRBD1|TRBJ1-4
TGTGCCAGCACAACAGGGGGCGGAGAAAAACTGTTTTTT
CASTTGGGEKLFF
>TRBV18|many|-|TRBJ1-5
TGTGCCAGCTCAGACAGGATCAATCAGCCCCAGCATTTT
CASSDRINQPQHF
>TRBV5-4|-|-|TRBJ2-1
TGTGCCAGCAGCCCGGGGCGGGAATCCTACAATGAGCAGTTCTTC
CASSPGRESYNEQFF
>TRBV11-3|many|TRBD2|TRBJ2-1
TGTGCCAGCAGCTTGGAGCCGGGACTAGCTAACAATGAGCAGTTCTTC
CASSLEPGLANNEQFF
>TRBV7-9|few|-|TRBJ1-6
TGTGCCAGCAGCTTAGCGACTGTGGTGAATTCACCCCTCCACTTT
CASSLATVVNSPLHF